A single TCR beta chain is shown here with its context. No antigen is known for it. The PCR had 60 Vbeta and 13 Jbeta primers. The authors' processing: Later, tens of millions of unique TCR beta chains were counted in an analysis, and some 11 million of them were shared. The data were produced by immunoSEQ multiplex PCR, yet TCRdb's version contains in-frame clones alone and is incomplete. V and J calls and clone size are given by that table; D and trimming were obtained from the DNA. The sample records approximately 86,000 clones, approximately 81% being singletons. This CDR3 spans 14 amino acids. Trimming stripped 8 bases from V and 1 base from J, with 11 bases between. The germline V gene has CDR1 WSHSY and CDR2 SAAADI. The data derive from a study of cytomegalovirus exposure and HLA in healthy donors. About the research overall: Findings of an earlier analysis included 90 million to 120 million unique TCR beta sequences from roughly 200 million T cells.

Study results and caveats: The presence/absence work took it that sequencing depth was about the same across donors. The classifier reportedly diagnosed cytomegalovirus status with high sensitivity and specificity.

The receptor comes from a middle-aged man in good health and CMV-seropositive. Sequencing was done on a sample of PBMCs. The chain recombines TRBV10-2 with TRBJ2-2, with D possibly TRBD1 on 7 matching bases. The CDR3 is CASAGQQNTGELFF. The CDR3, as DNA: TGCGCCAGCGCGGGACAGCAGAACACCGGGGAGCTGTTTTTT.